This T cell receptor beta chain appears in the sequencing data of a study of CD4+ T cells in melanoma. Study-wide results and caveats: In melanoma, neoantigen-specific CD4+ T cells reportedly differed in differentiation state. CD8+ T cell, macrophage and B cell function reportedly correlated with neoantigen-specific CD4+ T cells.

Looked up from germline, CDR1 is SQVTM and CDR2 is ANQGSEA. CDR3 length equals 12 residues. V lost 7 bases, J lost 4 bases, and 13 bases lay in between. Comments on this clone: Its antigen is as yet unknown.

Sequencing was performed with immunoSEQ multiplex PCR; in TCRdb, only in-frame clones are kept and a portion is missing. The table records roughly 140,000 clones, around 90% of them present only once. The rearrangement joins TRBV29-1 to TRBJ1-1; D is uncertain. The sequence came from a human donor with melanoma. This CDR3 is CSGTAELTEAFF. The CDR3 DNA reads as TGCAGCGGGACTGCGGAGCTCACTGAAGCTTTCTTT. Based on the CDR3 plus reference TRBV29-1 and TRBJ1-1, the full variable domain is SAVISQKPSRDICQRGTSLTIQCQVDSQVTMMFWYRQQPGQSLTLIATANQGSEATYESGFVIDKFPISRPNLTFSTLTVSNMSPEDSSIYLCSGTAELTEAFFGQGTRLTVV.